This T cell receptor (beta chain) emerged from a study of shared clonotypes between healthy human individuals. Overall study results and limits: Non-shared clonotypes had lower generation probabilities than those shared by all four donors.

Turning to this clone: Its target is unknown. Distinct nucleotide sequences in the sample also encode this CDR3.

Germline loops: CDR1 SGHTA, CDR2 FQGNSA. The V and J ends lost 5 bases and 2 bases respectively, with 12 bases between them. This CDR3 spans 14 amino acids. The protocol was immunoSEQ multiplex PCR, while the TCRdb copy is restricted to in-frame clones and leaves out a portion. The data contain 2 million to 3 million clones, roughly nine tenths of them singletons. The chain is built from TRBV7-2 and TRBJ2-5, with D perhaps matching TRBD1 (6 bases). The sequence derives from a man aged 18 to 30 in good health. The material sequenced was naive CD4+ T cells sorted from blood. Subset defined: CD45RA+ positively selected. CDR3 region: CASSLVRGQETQYF. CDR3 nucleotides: TGTGCCAGCAGCCTAGTCAGGGGACAAGAGACCCAGTACTTC.